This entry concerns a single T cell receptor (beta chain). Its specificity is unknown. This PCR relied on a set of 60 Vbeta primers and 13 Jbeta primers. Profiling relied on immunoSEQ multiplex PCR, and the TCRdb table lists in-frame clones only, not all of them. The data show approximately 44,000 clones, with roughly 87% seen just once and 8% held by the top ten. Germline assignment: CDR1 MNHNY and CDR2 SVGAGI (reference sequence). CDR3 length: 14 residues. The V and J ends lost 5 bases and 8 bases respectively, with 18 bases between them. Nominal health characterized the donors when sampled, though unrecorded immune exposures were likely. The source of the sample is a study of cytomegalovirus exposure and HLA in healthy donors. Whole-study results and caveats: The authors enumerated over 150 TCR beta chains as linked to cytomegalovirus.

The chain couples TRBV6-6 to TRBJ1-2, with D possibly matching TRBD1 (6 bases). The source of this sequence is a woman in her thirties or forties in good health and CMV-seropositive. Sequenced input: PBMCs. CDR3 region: CASSLDSVLRGYTF. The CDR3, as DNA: TGTGCCAGCAGTCTGGACAGTGTTTTACGAGGCTACACCTTC.